This record concerns one T cell receptor beta chain sequence. The antigen remains undetermined. The sample contains more than one DNA sequence encoding this CDR3. The V gene's germline CDR1 is PRHDT and CDR2 FYEKMQ (reference sequence). CDR3 size: 14 residues. V shed 5 bases, J shed 2 bases, and the junction held 4 bases outside the gene matches. In the naive CD8 group, cells lacked CD45RO and were positively selected for CCR7, so terminally differentiated effector memory CD45RA+ cells were left out. Each sample came from a Caucasian adult donor living in Nashville, Tennessee. This record comes from a study of shared clonotypes between healthy human individuals. Study summary: Donor composition was a couple of women and a few men, aged 18 to 49.

Study outcomes and limitations: Sharing across a handful of donors was seen in roughly 5.2% of naive CD4 clonotypes.

The data were produced by immunoSEQ multiplex PCR, yet TCRdb's version contains in-frame clones alone and is incomplete. This sample has just over 2,000,000 clones, with about 95% found just once. Sequenced material: naive CD8+ T cells sorted from blood. The TCR comes from a man younger than 35 in good health. The chain is built from TRBV13 and TRBJ2-5, with TRBD1 identical over 8 bases. The CDR3 bases are TGTGCCAGCAGCACAGGACAGGGACAAGAGACCCAGTACTTC. Translating it yields CASSTGQGQETQYF.